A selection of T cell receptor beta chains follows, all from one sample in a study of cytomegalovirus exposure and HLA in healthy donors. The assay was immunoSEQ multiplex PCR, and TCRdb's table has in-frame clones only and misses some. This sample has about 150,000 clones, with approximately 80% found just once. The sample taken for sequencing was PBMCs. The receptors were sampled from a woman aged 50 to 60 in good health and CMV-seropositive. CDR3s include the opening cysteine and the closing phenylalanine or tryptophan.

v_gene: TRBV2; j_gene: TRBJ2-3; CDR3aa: CASSPTRTGHNTQYF
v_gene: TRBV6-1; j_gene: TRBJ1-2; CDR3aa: CASSPKNSYYGYTF
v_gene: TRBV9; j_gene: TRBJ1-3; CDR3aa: CASNTGDYSGNTIYF
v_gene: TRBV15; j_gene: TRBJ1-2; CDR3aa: CATSREMSWTGGFGYTF
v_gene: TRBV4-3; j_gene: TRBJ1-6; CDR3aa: CASSWSSPGDSPLHF
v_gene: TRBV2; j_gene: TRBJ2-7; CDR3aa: CASNPQRGYYEQYF
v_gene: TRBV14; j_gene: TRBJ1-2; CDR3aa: CASSPTGPSYGYTF
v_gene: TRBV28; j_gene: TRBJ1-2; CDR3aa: CASSLVGQGKLYGYTF
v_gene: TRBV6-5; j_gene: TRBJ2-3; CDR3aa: CASRLFGGGTDTQYF
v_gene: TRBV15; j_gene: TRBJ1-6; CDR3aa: CATSRDLGADSPLHF
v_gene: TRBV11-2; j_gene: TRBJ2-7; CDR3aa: CASSLLSGGHYEQYF
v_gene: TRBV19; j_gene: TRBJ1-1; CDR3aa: CASSIDERGYTEAFF
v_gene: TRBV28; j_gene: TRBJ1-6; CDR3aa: CASRERTGNFPSPLHF
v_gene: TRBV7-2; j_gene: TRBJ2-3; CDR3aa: CASSFGLAWADTQYF
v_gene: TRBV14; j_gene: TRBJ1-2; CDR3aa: CASSQGATYGYGYTF
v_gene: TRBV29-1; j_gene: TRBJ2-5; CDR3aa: CSIRTGKEQYF
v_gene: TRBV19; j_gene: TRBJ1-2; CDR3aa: CASSIGAGGGPGGYTF
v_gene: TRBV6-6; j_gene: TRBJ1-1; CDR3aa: CASSYSVTGDTEAFF